This TCR beta chain was captured in a study of technical replicates of blood from a handful of donors. The protocol was immunoSEQ multiplex PCR, while the TCRdb copy is restricted to in-frame clones and leaves out a portion. Among over 85,000 clones, approximately 96% were seen once, and the ten largest hold approximately 0.37%. The CDR3 extends over 12 amino acids. Germline-derived CDR1 and CDR2 are GTSNPN and SVGIG (reference sequence). V lost 1 base to trimming and J lost 12 bases; unmatched junction nucleotides: 7. The chain recombines TRBV30 with TRBJ1-1, with 8 bases fitting TRBD1. The receptor comes from a human donor in good health. The sequenced sample was T cells isolated from PBMCs. In DNA form, the CDR3 reads TGTGCCTGGAGTGGGACAGGGAAGGGAACTTTCTTT. Its protein is CAWSGTGKGTFF.